Following are 18 T cell receptor beta chains from one sample sequenced in a study of T cells in localized non-small cell lung cancer. Some clones are missing from TCRdb's copy, which holds only in-frame ones; the method was immunoSEQ multiplex PCR. The sample contains roughly 40,000 clones, around 86% of which appear only once. The sample consisted of peripheral blood mononuclear cells, taken before any cancer treatment. The receptors originated from a male donor aged 60 or older with stage II lung adenocarcinoma.

The rearrangement uses TRBV27 and TRBJ2-3; D gene unclear. Trimming removed 6 bases from V and 2 bases from J, with 6 bases in between. The CDR3 is 12 residues long. Germline V lookup: CDR1 MNHEY, CDR2 SMNVEV (reference sequence). The CDR3 nucleotides are TGTGCCAGCAGCCTGGACACAGATACGCAGTATTTT. Translating it yields CASSLDTDTQYF.

The rearrangement links TRBV5-8 to TRBJ1-4; D not certain. CDR1 and CDR2 (germline): SGHTS, YDEGEE. Trimming stripped 0 bases from V and 0 bases from J, with 9 bases between. The CDR3 sequence is 16 residues long. This CDR3 reads CASSLEGIATNEKLFF. DNA of the CDR3: TGTGCCAGCAGCTTGGAAGGAATCGCAACTAATGAAAAACTGTTTTTT.

Of note for this clone: The junction and the germline gene differ at one end; a read error may be behind it. The genes are TRBV18 and TRBJ2-2; D not resolved. Germline V lookup: CDR1 KGHSH, CDR2 LQKENI. The CDR3 covers 15 residues. CDR3 loop: CASSPVPAYTGELFF. The CDR3 DNA sequence: TGTGCCAGCTCACCCGTCCCCGCGTACACGGGGGAGCTGTTTTTT.

The gene calls are TRBV19 and TRBJ1-1; D unclear. The CDR3 is made up of 12 amino acids. Germline CDR1 and CDR2: LNHDA and SQIVND (reference sequence). Between the trimmed V and J ends, which lost 7 bases and 5 bases, there was a span of 11 bases. The CDR3 region has the DNA TGTGCCAGTAACAAGTACGGAACTGAAGCTTTCTTT. Translating gives CASNKYGTEAFF.

V usage is TRBV28 and J usage is TRBJ2-7, with D possibly being TRBD1 (6 bases). The CDR3 spans 14 residues. V was trimmed by 2 bases and J by 3 bases, leaving 11 bases between them. Germline CDR1 and CDR2: MDHEN and SYDVKM. In DNA form, the CDR3 reads TGTGCCAGCAGTTTACCCAGGGGTGGCTACGAGCAGTACTTC. It specifies CASSLPRGGYEQYF.

This clone was seen a handful of times. V is TRBV4-1 and J is TRBJ2-1; no clear D gene. Trimming shortened V by 1 base and J by 3 bases, and 10 bases separated the two germline ends. CDR3 length: 15 amino acids. CDR1 and CDR2 (germline): MGHRA, YSYEKL. CDR3 residues: CASSQVSFRYNEQFF. Written as DNA, the CDR3 is TGCGCCAGCAGCCAAGTCTCTTTTCGCTACAATGAGCAGTTCTTC.

The rearrangement uses TRBV7-9 and TRBJ1-1, with D perhaps TRBD1 (5 bases). Germline V lookup: CDR1 SEHNR, CDR2 FQNEAQ (reference sequence). The CDR3 covers 14 residues. V was pared by 1 base and J by 7 bases, with 13 bases between. Here the CDR3 reads CASSLEFGDVEAFF. In DNA form, the CDR3 reads TGTGCCAGCAGCTTAGAGTTTGGGGACGTTGAAGCTTTCTTT.

The rearrangement uses TRBV18 and TRBJ2-7, with TRBD1 matching over 11 bases. Trimming took 4 bases from V and 4 from J; bases not matched to a gene: 6. Germline V gene lookup returns CDR1 KGHSH and CDR2 LQKENI. The CDR3 length is 15 residues. CDR3 in DNA: TGTGCCAGCTCACTCCAACGGGACAGGGGGTACGAGCAGTACTTC. Protein: CASSLQRDRGYEQYF.

As for this clone: Different DNA sequences within this sample yield the same CDR3. The gene calls are TRBV20-1 and TRBJ1-5, with unresolved D. V was cut by 5 bases and J by 7 bases, with 9 bases left in between. CDR3 length equals 11 residues. Germline CDR1 reads DFQATT; CDR2 reads SNEGSKA (reference sequence). The CDR3 is CSAGGRQPQHF. CDR3 bases: TGCAGTGCTGGTGGTAGACAGCCCCAGCATTTT.

The chain couples TRBV7-9 to TRBJ2-7; tentative D call: TRBD1 (5 bases). Looked up from germline, CDR1 is SEHNR and CDR2 is FQNEAQ (reference sequence). There are 14 residues in the CDR3. The V end was cut by 5 bases, the J end by 0 bases, with 11 bases between. The CDR3 nucleotides are TGTGCCAGCAGCCCTACAGGTAGCTCCTACGAGCAGTACTTC. Its translation is CASSPTGSSYEQYF.

The chain has TRBV5-8 and TRBJ2-7, with 7 bases aligning to TRBD1. Germline assignment: CDR1 SGHTS and CDR2 YDEGEE. The CDR3 is made up of 15 amino acids. Unmatched junction bases numbered 11, after V lost 2 bases and J lost 6 bases. CDR3 region: CASSFVLTGTGEQYF. The CDR3 DNA reads TGTGCCAGCAGCTTTGTTTTGACAGGGACGGGCGAGCAGTACTTC.

This chain joins TRBV5-6 and TRBJ2-1; possible D gene TRBD1, 5 bases. Germline V gene lookup returns CDR1 SGHDT and CDR2 YYEEEE. CDR3 length equals 15 residues. V shed 2 bases and J shed 0 bases, with 9 bases lying between them. CDR3 nucleotide sequence: TGTGCCAGCAGCTTCGCCACAGGCTCCTACAATGAGCAGTTCTTC. Protein sequence: CASSFATGSYNEQFF.

Only one count was recorded for this clone. The chain is built from TRBV29-1 and TRBJ1-1, with D unclear. The CDR3 is 11 residues long. CDR1 and CDR2 from the germline V gene are SQVTM and ANQGSEA. The CDR3 sequence: CSIERNTEAFF. In nucleotides, the CDR3 is TGCAGTATAGAGAGGAACACTGAAGCTTTCTTT.

The chain carries TRBV30 and TRBJ2-7; 9 bases fit TRBD1. The CDR3 has 14 amino acids. The V gene end was trimmed by 3 bases and the J gene end by 2 bases; junction bases not matched to a gene: 5. Looked up from germline, CDR1 is GTSNPN and CDR2 is SVGIG (reference sequence). The CDR3 loop is CAWRATGGAYEQYF. The CDR3 DNA sequence: TGTGCCTGGAGAGCGACAGGGGGGGCCTACGAGCAGTACTTC.

DNA of the CDR3: TGTGCCAGCAGCTTAATCTTTTGGGGCACAGATACGCAGTATTTT. The encoded protein is CASSLIFWGTDTQYF. V gene TRBV7-9 combines with J gene TRBJ2-3; D ambiguous. The V end was cut by 2 bases, the J end by 1 base, with 10 bases between. CDR3 length: 15 amino acids. Germline values: CDR1 SEHNR, CDR2 FQNEAQ (reference sequence).

V gene TRBV10-1 combines with J gene TRBJ2-2, with D maybe TRBD2 (6 bases). Germline V gene data show CDR1 as WNHNN and CDR2 as SYGVQD (reference sequence). The CDR3 sequence is 19 residues long. V was shortened by 6 bases and J by 3 bases, with 26 bases between the two germline ends. In DNA, the CDR3 is TGCGCCAGCAGGCGGACCCTCGGGGACGGGAGACGGGACACCGGGGAGCTGTTTTTT. Translating gives CASRRTLGDGRRDTGELFF.

This clone was seen once. The gene calls are TRBV9 and TRBJ1-1, with D uncertain. Germline V gene data show CDR1 as SGDLS and CDR2 as YYNGEE. V was trimmed by 6 bases and J by 3 bases, leaving 15 bases between them. The CDR3 has 14 residues. The CDR3 coding sequence is TGTGCCAGCACCCTGACAAATTTGGACACTGAAGCTTTCTTT. It encodes CASTLTNLDTEAFF.

This chain uses TRBV19 with TRBJ1-2; 7 bases are a match to TRBD1. With 6 bases clipped from V and 4 bases from J, the junction kept 5 bases outside the gene matches. CDR3 length: 13 amino acids. Germline V gene lookup returns CDR1 LNHDA and CDR2 SQIVND (reference sequence). The CDR3 region is CASRNDRVYGYTF. In DNA form, the CDR3 reads TGTGCCAGTAGGAACGACAGGGTCTATGGCTACACCTTC.